This is a list of T cell receptor beta chains from one sample in a study of shared clonotypes between healthy human individuals. The method was immunoSEQ multiplex PCR; TCRdb's version includes in-frame clones alone and lacks a portion of them. This table has under 850,000 clones, more than 85% appearing once. The specimen sequenced was naive CD8+ T cells sorted from blood. All receptors come from a man aged 25-40 years in good health. Both conserved end residues are trimmed from each CDR3. A D gene is named only where the DNA matches it firmly.

TRBJ2-3 | TRBV5-1 | - | ASSETTGKTQY
TRBJ2-7 | TRBV25-1 | - | ASSSGSQGYEQY
TRBJ2-1 | TRBV29-1 | TRBD2 | SAEISGRRKNEQF
TRBJ2-2 | TRBV7-9 | TRBD1 | ASSDRDRGFQGELF
TRBJ2-1 | TRBV4-3 | - | ASSQGGAYEQF
TRBJ2-5 | TRBV5-4 | - | ASSLLGSSEETQY
TRBJ2-1 | TRBV1 | - | TSSFSGRDRDNEQF
TRBJ2-7 | TRBV5-1 | - | ASSYNYEQY
TRBJ2-1 | TRBV4-1 | TRBD2 | ASSQGLAGDNEQF
TRBJ2-3 | TRBV5-4 | - | ASSLEDTSRADTQY
TRBJ1-2 | TRBV19 | - | ASSIGTVYGYT
TRBJ1-3 | TRBV5-8 | - | ASSSPPGTIY
TRBJ2-7 | TRBV27 | - | ASSLTESYEQY
TRBJ2-7 | TRBV4-1 | TRBD2 | ASSHYSGRSYEQY
TRBJ1-5 | TRBV5-4 | - | ASSFGGNQPQH
TRBJ1-2 | TRBV7-6 | - | ASSMTDRTGYT
TRBJ1-1 | TRBV5-1 | - | ASSLEAGAMNTEAF
TRBJ1-1 | TRBV7-8 | TRBD1 | ASSRKKQGAEYMNTEAF
TRBJ2-2 | TRBV11-2 | - | ASSLGLSGELF
TRBJ2-7 | TRBV28 | - | ASLGGGPYEQY
TRBJ2-7 | TRBV30 | TRBD2 | AWSIGTSFYEQY
TRBJ2-5 | TRBV4-3 | - | ASSQDGSSRETQY
TRBJ2-1 | TRBV15 | TRBD2 | ATSTSTSGKGNEQF
TRBJ2-7 | TRBV11-2 | - | ASSLEGRISYEQY
TRBJ1-1 | TRBV28 | - | ASRGGILAEAF
TRBJ1-6 | TRBV6-5 | - | ASSYHGQTNSPLH
TRBJ2-7 | TRBV19 | - | ASSWGDSYEQY
TRBJ2-2 | TRBV7-9 | TRBD2 | ASSLYGGLDTGELF